One and the same sample provided the 18 T cell receptor beta chains below, sequenced in a study of T cells after yellow fever vaccination. TCRdb reprocessed the 5' RACE reads via MiXCR and lists one record per CDR3 protein. Of hundreds of thousands of distinct CDR3 sequences listed, around an eighth are singletons. Sequenced here: CD4+ T cells sorted from PBMCs, sampled 15 days after the yellow fever booster vaccination. The receptors come from a young man who received the YFV17D yellow fever vaccine.

The CDR3 region has the DNA TGTGCCAGCAGGAGAACAGGCTCTGGAAACACCATATATTTT. It encodes CASRRTGSGNTIYF. This chain connects TRBV7-2 to TRBJ1-3; a possible D gene is TRBD1 (5 bases). Trimming took 6 bases from V and 0 from J, leaving 9 bases between them. This CDR3 spans 14 amino acids. The germline gives CDR1 SGHTA, CDR2 FQGNSA. Full variable domain (missing parts from reference TRBV7-2 and TRBJ1-3): GAGVSQSPSNKVTEKGKDVELRCDPISGHTALYWYRQSLGQGLEFLIYFQGNSAPDKSGLPSDRFSAERTGGSVSTLTIQRTQQEDSAVYLCASRRTGSGNTIYFGEGSWLTVV.

V and J are TRBV6-5 and TRBJ2-7; possible D gene TRBD2, 6 bases. With 5 bases removed from V and 2 bases from J, the gap between germline ends came to 10 bases. The CDR3 consists of 13 residues. Germline V gene sequence: CDR1 MNHEY, CDR2 SVGAGI. The CDR3 spells CASSRGSTYEQYV. The CDR3 DNA reads TGTGCCAGCAGTCGGGGGTCCACCTACGAGCAGTACGTC.

The V call is TRBV12-3 or TRBV12-4, the J call TRBJ2-1, with D unresolved. The CDR3 covers 13 residues. V dropped 4 bases and J dropped 10 bases, with 14 bases sitting between them. CDR3 amino acids: CASSSRAGGEQFF. The CDR3 DNA reads TGTGCCAGCAGTTCGCGAGCTGGTGGAGAGCAGTTCTTC.

This clonotype has only a few counts. J is TRBJ1-4 and V is TRBV5-1; a weak D match, TRBD1 (6 bases). V was pared by 6 bases and J by 8 bases, with 17 bases between. CDR1 is SGHRS and CDR2 is YFSETQ in the germline V gene. CDR3 size: 14 residues. CDR3 region: CASTQTGPAEKLFF. The CDR3 region has the DNA TGCGCCAGCACCCAGACAGGCCCGGCGGAAAAACTGTTTTTT.

This chain links TRBV7-2 with TRBJ1-2; 9 bases map to TRBD1. The junction had 5 bases not matched to a gene; V was cut back by 4 bases and J by 2 bases. Germline V gives CDR1 SGHTA, CDR2 FQGNSA. This CDR3 has 15 residues. CDR3 DNA: TGTGCCAGCAGCTCTTACGGACAGGGGAACTATGGCTACACCTTC. Amino acids: CASSSYGQGNYGYTF.

This clonotype has more than one count but fewer than ten. The chain joins TRBV6-1 to TRBJ1-1; D call uncertain. Per germline, CDR1 MNHNS and CDR2 SASEGT. Trimming stripped 6 bases from V and 1 base from J, with 9 bases between. CDR3 length: 13 residues. CDR3: CASRLEPNTEAFF. The DNA of the CDR3 is TGTGCCAGCAGGCTTGAGCCGAACACTGAAGCTTTCTTT.

This clonotype was observed many times. The chain couples TRBV28 to TRBJ1-2, with D uncertain. Trimming shortened V by 2 bases and J by 4 bases, and 5 bases separated the two germline ends. Germline CDR1 reads MDHEN; CDR2 reads SYDVKM. CDR3 length: 12 amino acids. This CDR3 reads CASSLASYGYTF. In DNA, the CDR3 is TGTGCCAGCAGTTTAGCTAGCTATGGCTACACCTTC.

This clonotype was seen repeatedly, ten times or more. The chain carries TRBV7-3 and TRBJ2-3; TRBD1 aligns across 7 bases. The length of the CDR3 is 13 residues. From germline, CDR1 is SGHTA and CDR2 FQGTGA. Trimming cost V 2 bases and J 4 bases; bases outside gene matches: 0. This chain's CDR3 is CASSLGQADTQYF. CDR3 coding DNA: TGTGCCAGCAGCTTAGGACAGGCAGATACGCAGTATTTT. The whole variable domain, filled in from reference TRBV7-3 and TRBJ2-3, reads GAGVSQTPSNKVTEKGKYVELRCDPISGHTALYWYRQSLGQGPEFLIYFQGTGAADDSGLPNDRFFAVRPEGSVSTLKIQRTERGDSAVYLCASSLGQADTQYFGPGTRLTVL.

This chain uses TRBV15 with TRBJ2-3; D remains ambiguous. CDR1 is LNHNV and CDR2 is YYDKDF in the germline V gene (reference sequence). The CDR3 loop spans 15 amino acids. Trimming stripped 1 base from V and 2 bases from J, with 10 bases between. The CDR3 reads CATSRVRASTDTQYF. The CDR3 DNA reads TGTGCCACCAGCAGAGTTCGTGCCTCCACAGATACGCAGTATTTT.

This rearrangement joins TRBV16 to TRBJ1-2; D is unclear. Germline V gene data show CDR1 as KGHSY and CDR2 as FQNENV. V lost 2 bases to trimming and J lost 6 bases, with 10 bases between them. This CDR3 region has 13 residues. The CDR3 region has the DNA TGTGCCAGCAGCCAAGAGGGCGCCGATGGCTACACCTTC. Translating gives CASSQEGADGYTF.

The chain combines TRBV29-1 with TRBJ2-3; D uncertain. The CDR3 loop spans 13 amino acids. V shed 2 bases and J shed 3 bases, with 9 bases lying between them. Germline lookup yields CDR1 SQVTM and CDR2 ANQGSEA. In nucleotides, the CDR3 is TGCAGCGTTGAACCCTTGGGGACAGATACGCAGTATTTT. The encoded protein is CSVEPLGTDTQYF.

In this sample, this clonotype turned up a few times. The CDR3, as DNA: TGCGCCAGCAGCCCATGGACAGGGGCGGACACTGAAGCTTTCTTT. It codes for CASSPWTGADTEAFF. This sequence joins TRBV4-3 and TRBJ1-1; 9 positions agree with TRBD1. The germline gives CDR1 LGHNA, CDR2 YSLEER. Trimming at V came to 4 bases and at J to 3 bases, leaving 6 bases not matched to a gene. The CDR3 runs to 15 residues.

The chain uses TRBV6-5 and TRBJ2-7; D perhaps matches TRBD1 (6 bases). Trimming removed 0 bases at V and 5 bases at J, with 14 bases between. The CDR3 sequence is 15 residues long. Germline V gives CDR1 MNHEY, CDR2 SVGAGI. The CDR3 nucleotides are TGTGCCAGCAGTTACTCGAGTAGGGGGTACCACGAGCAGTACTTC. It codes for CASSYSSRGYHEQYF.

There are a few counts of this clonotype. V is TRBV6-2 or TRBV6-3 and J is TRBJ1-5, with 10 bases that match TRBD1. CDR3 length: 14 amino acids. V shed 6 bases and J 6 bases; nucleotides not matched to a gene: 5. CDR1 is MNHEY and CDR2 is SVGEGT in the germline V gene. The CDR3: CASRTGGEGQPQHF. CDR3 in DNA: TGTGCCAGCAGGACAGGGGGCGAGGGTCAGCCCCAGCATTTT.

This clonotype was recorded a few times. The rearrangement uses TRBV3-1 and TRBJ1-6, with D unresolved. The CDR3 has 14 residues. Per germline, CDR1 LGHDT and CDR2 YNNKEL (reference sequence). V dropped 4 bases and J dropped 2 bases, with 6 bases sitting between them. The CDR3 region has the DNA TGTGCCAGCAGCCGGACGGCCTATAATTCACCCCTCCACTTT. Translating it yields CASSRTAYNSPLHF.

Only a few counts were recorded for this clonotype. J is TRBJ1-2 and V is TRBV29-1; D is undetermined. The V end was cut by 4 bases, the J end by 2 bases, with 5 bases between. Germline CDR1 SQVTM, CDR2 ANQGSEA. CDR3 size: 11 residues. This CDR3 reads CSVVQNYGYTF. Written as DNA, the CDR3 is TGCAGCGTTGTACAGAACTATGGCTACACCTTC.

This clonotype showed up many times. The chain is built from TRBV18 and TRBJ1-5, with D unresolved. Germline V gene lookup returns CDR1 KGHSH and CDR2 LQKENI. This CDR3 comprises 12 residues. V lost 3 bases, J lost 0 bases, and 0 bases lay in between. CDR3 in DNA: TGTGCCAGCTCACCTAGCAATCAGCCCCAGCATTTT. Residues: CASSPSNQPQHF.

This clonotype was observed a handful of times. The chain carries TRBV6-6 and TRBJ1-1; D call uncertain. Germline-derived CDR1 and CDR2 are MNHNY and SVGAGI (reference sequence). The CDR3 is 13 amino acids. V dropped 6 bases and J dropped 0 bases, with 8 bases sitting between them. CDR3 coding DNA: TGTGCCAGCAGCCCCGCGGTGAACACTGAAGCTTTCTTT. This codes for CASSPAVNTEAFF.